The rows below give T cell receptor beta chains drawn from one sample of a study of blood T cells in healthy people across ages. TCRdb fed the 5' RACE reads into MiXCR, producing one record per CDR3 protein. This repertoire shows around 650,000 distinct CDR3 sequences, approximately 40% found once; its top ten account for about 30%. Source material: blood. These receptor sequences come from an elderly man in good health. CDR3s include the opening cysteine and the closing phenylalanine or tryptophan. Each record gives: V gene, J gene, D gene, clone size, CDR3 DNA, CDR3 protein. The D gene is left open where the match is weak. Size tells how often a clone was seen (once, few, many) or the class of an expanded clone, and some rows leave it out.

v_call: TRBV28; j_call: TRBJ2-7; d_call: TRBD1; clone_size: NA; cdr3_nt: TGTGCCAGCACACCGGGACAGAGAACCTACGAGCAGTACTTC; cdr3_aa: CASTPGQRTYEQYF
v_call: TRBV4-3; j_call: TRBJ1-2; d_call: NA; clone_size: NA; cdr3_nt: TGCGCCAGCAGCCAAGATCTGCGACAAATCTACACCTTC; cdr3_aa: CASSQDLRQIYTF
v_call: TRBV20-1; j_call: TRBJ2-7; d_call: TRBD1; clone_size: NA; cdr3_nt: TGCAGTGCTAGGGGGACAACAGGGGGACACGAGCAGTACTTC; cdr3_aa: CSARGTTGGHEQYF
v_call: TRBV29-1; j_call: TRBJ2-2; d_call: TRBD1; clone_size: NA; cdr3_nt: TGCAGCGTTGCACCGGGACAGGGGAGAGGGGAGCTGTTTTTT; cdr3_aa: CSVAPGQGRGELFF
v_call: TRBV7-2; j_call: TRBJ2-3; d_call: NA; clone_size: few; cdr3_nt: TGTGCCAGCAGCACCCGGGGCCTCGGCACAGATACGCAGTATTTT; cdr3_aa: CASSTRGLGTDTQYF
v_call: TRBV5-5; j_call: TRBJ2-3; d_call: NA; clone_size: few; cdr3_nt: TGTGCCAGCAGCGCATGGCTGGGAACTAGCACAGATACGCAGTATTTT; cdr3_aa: CASSAWLGTSTDTQYF
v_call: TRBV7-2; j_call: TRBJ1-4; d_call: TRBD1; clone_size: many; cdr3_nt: TGTGCCAGCAGCTCAACAGGGGGGGCTGAAAAACTGTTTTTT; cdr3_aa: CASSSTGGAEKLFF
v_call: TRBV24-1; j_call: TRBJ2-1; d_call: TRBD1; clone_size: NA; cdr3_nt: TGTGCCACCAGTGATCATACGACAGGGGAAGGTGATGAGCAGTTCTTC; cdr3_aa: CATSDHTTGEGDEQFF
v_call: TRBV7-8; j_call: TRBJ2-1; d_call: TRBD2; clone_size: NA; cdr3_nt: TGTGCCAGCAGCCAGAGGACTAGCGAGAGCTCCTACAATGAGCAGTTCTTC; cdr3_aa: CASSQRTSESSYNEQFF
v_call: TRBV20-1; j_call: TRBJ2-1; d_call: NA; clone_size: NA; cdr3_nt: TGCAGTGCTAGCGCGGGCTATGAGCAGTTCTTC; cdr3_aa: CSASAGYEQFF
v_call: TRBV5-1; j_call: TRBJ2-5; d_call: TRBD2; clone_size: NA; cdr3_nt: TGCGCCAGCAGCTCGGACCCCTCTAGCGGGGTGGAGACCCAGTACTTC; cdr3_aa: CASSSDPSSGVETQYF
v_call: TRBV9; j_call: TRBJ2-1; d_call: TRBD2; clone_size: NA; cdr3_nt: TGTGCCAGCAGCGCCGGGACTAGCGGGACAAATGAGCAGTTCTTC; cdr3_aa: CASSAGTSGTNEQFF
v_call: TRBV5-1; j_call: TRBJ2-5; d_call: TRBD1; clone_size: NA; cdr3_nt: TGCGCCAGCAACATCCCGGGACAGCTAACGAAAGAGACCCAGTACTTC; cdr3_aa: CASNIPGQLTKETQYF
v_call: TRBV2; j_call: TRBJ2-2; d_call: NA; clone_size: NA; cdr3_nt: TGTGCCAGCAGTGGGCCAGGGAACACCGGGGAGCTGTTTTTT; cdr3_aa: CASSGPGNTGELFF
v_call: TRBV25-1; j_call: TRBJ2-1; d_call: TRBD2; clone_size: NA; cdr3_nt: TGTGCCAGCAGGAATAGCGGGGGAGCACATGAGCAGTTCTTC; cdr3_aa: CASRNSGGAHEQFF
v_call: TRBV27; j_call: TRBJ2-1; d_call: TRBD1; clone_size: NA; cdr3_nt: TGTGCCAGCAGTTACGGGACAGGGAGGGGTGAGCAGTTCTTC; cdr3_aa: CASSYGTGRGEQFF
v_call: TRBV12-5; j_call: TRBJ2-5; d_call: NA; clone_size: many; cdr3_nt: TGTGCTAGTGGGATATACAGGGCGGGTCTGGAGACCCAGTACTTC; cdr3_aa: CASGIYRAGLETQYF
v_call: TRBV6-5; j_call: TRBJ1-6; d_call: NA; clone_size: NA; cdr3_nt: TGTGCCAGCAGGGATTCACATAATTCACCCCTCCACTTT; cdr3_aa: CASRDSHNSPLHF
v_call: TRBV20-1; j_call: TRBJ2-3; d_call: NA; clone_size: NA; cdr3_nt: TGCAGTGTAGCCCGACTAGAGAGCACAGATACGCAGTATTTT; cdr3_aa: CSVARLESTDTQYF
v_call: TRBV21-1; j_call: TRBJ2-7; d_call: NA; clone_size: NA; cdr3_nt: TGTGCCAGCAAGACAATACCCTACGAGCAGTACTTC; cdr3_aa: CASKTIPYEQYF
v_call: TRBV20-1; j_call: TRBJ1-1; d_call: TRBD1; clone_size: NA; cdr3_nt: TGCAGTGCTCCAGGGGGTCCAACTGAAGCTTTCTTT; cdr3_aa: CSAPGGPTEAFF
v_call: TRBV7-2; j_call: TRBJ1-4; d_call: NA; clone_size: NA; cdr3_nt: TGTGCCAGCAGCAACTTCCCTAATGAAAAACTGTTTTTT; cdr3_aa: CASSNFPNEKLFF
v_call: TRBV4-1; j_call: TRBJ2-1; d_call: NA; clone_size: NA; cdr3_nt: TGCGCCAGCAGCCTCCTGGCGTGCGGCCTTCGTAATGAGCAGTTCTTC; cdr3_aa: CASSLLACGLRNEQFF
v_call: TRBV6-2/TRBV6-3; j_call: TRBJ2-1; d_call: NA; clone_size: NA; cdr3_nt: TGTGCCAGCAGTTACGATGCGGCGAGCTCCTACAATGAGCAGTTCTTC; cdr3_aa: CASSYDAASSYNEQFF
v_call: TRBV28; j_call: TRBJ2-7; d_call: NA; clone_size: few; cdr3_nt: TGTGCCAGCAGTTTACCTAGCGCCCTCTCCTACGAGCAGTACTTC; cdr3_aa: CASSLPSALSYEQYF
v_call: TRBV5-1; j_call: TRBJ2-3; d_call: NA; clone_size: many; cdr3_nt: TGCGCCAGCAGCCCAGGACCTAGCACAGATACGCAGTATTTT; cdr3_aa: CASSPGPSTDTQYF
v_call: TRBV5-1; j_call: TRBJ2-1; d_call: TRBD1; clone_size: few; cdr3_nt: TGCGCCAGCAGCCACGGGACAGGGGGCCTTAATGAGCAGTTCTTC; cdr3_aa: CASSHGTGGLNEQFF
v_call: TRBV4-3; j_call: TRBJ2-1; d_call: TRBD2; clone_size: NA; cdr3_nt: TGCGCCAGCAGTATCGGGACTAGCGGGGCCAATGAGCAGTTCTTC; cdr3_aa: CASSIGTSGANEQFF
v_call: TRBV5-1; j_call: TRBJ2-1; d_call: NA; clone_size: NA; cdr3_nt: TGCGCCAGCAGCTTTGAAGTTGTAGCGTCCTACAATGAGCAGTTCTTC; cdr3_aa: CASSFEVVASYNEQFF
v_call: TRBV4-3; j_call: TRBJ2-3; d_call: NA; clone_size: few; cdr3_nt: TGCGCCAGCAGCCAAGAATACCAACATACGCAGTATTTT; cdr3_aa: CASSQEYQHTQYF
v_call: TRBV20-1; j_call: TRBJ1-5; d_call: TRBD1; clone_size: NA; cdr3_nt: TGCAGTGCCAGAAGGTCCGGACAGGGGGATCAGCCCCAGCATTTT; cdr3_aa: CSARRSGQGDQPQHF
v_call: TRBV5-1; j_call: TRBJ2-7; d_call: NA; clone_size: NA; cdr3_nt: TGCGCCAGCAGCTTGGGTCGAGGGATCAGCCGCGAGCAGTACTTC; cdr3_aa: CASSLGRGISREQYF
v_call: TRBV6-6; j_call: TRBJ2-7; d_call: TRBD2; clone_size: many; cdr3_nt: TGTGCCAGCAGTGGGGGGACTAGCGGGAGTGACGAGCAGTACTTC; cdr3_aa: CASSGGTSGSDEQYF
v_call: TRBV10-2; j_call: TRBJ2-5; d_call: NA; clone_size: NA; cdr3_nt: TGCGCCAGCCGACCAGGACAGAATCTAGAGACCCAGTACTTC; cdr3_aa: CASRPGQNLETQYF
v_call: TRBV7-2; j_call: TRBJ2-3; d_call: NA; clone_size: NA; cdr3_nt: TGTGCCAGCAGCTTAGCCCAGGGTGTCACAGATACGCAGTATTTT; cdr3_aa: CASSLAQGVTDTQYF
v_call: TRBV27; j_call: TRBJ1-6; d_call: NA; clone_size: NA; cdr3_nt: TGTGCCAGCAGTGGGCAGGGAGCACGGAATTCACCCCTCCACTTT; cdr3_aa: CASSGQGARNSPLHF
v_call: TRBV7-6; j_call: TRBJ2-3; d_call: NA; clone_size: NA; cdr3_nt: TGTGCCAGCAGCTTAGGGTTTGGGAGGACGAGCACAGATACGCAGTATTTT; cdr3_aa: CASSLGFGRTSTDTQYF
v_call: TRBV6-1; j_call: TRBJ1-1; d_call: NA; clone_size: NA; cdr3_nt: TGTGCCAGCAGTGAAAGACCCACTGAAGCTTTCTTT; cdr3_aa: CASSERPTEAFF